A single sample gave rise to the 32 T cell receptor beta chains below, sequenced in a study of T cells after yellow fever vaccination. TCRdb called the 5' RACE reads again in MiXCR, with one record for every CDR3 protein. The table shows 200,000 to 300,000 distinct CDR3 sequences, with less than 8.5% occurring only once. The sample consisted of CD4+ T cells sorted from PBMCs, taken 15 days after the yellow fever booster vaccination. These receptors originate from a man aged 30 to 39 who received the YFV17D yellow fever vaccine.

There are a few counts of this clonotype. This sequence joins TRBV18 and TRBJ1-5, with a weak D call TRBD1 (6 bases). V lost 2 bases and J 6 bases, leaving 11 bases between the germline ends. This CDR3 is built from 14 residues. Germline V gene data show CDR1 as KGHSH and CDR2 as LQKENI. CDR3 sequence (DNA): TGTGCCAGCTCACCAACGGACAGTCGTCAGCCCCAGCATTTT. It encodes CASSPTDSRQPQHF.

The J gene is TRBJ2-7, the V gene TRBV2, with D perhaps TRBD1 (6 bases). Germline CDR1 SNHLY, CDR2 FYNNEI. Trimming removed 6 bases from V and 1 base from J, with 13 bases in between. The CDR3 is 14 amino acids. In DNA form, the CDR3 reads TGTGCCAGCAGCGTTGAACAGGGATCCTACGAGCAGTACTTC. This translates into CASSVEQGSYEQYF. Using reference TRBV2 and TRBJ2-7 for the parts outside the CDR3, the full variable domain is EPEVTQTPSHQVTQMGQEVILRCVPISNHLYFYWYRQILGQKVEFLVSFYNNEISEKSEIFDDQFSVERPDGSNFTLKIRSTKLEDSAMYFCASSVEQGSYEQYFGPGTRLTVT.

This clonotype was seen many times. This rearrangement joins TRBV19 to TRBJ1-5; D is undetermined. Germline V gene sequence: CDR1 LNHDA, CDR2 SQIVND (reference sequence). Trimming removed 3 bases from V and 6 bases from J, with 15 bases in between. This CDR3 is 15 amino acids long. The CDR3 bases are TGTGCCAGTAGTATTTGGGCGATGTCTGGTCAGCCCCAGCATTTT. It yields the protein CASSIWAMSGQPQHF. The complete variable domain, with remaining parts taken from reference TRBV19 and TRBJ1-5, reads DGGITQSPKYLFRKEGQNVTLSCEQNLNHDAMYWYRQDPGQGLRLIYYSQIVNDFQKGDIAEGYSVSREKKESFPLTVTSAQKNPTAFYLCASSIWAMSGQPQHFGDGTRLSIL.

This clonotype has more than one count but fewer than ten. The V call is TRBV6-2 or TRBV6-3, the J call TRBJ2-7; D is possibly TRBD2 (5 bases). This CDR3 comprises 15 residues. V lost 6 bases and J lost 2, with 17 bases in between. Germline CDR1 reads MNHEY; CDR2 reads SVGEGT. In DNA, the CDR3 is TGTGCCAGCAGAGGCGAGGGAAGGATCCCCTACGAGCAGTACTTC. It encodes CASRGEGRIPYEQYF.

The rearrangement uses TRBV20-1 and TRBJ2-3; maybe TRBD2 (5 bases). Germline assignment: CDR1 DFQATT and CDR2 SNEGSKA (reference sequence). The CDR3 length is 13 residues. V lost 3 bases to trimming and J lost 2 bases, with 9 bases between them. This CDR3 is CSASEGATDTQYF. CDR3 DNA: TGCAGTGCTAGTGAGGGTGCCACAGATACGCAGTATTTT.

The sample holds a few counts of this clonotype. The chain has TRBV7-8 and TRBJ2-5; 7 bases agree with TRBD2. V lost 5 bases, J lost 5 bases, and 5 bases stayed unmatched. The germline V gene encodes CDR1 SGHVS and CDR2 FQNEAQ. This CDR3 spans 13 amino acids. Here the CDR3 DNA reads TGTGCCAGCAGCCCGGGGCGGGAGGAGACCCAGTACTTC. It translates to CASSPGREETQYF.

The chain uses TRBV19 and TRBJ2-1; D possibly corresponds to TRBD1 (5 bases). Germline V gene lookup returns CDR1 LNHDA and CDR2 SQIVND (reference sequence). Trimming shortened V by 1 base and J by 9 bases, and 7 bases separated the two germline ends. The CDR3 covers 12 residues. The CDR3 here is CASSIAGREQFF. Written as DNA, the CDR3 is TGTGCCAGTAGTATAGCAGGGCGTGAGCAGTTCTTC.

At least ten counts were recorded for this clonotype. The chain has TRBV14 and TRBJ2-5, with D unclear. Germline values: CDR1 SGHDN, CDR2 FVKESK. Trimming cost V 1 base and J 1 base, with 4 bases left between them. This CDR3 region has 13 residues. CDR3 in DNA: TGTGCCAGCAGCCAAGTATCCCAAGAGACCCAGTACTTC. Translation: CASSQVSQETQYF. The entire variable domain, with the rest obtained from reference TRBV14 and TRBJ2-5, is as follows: EAGVTQFPSHSVIEKGQTVTLRCDPISGHDNLYWYRRVMGKEIKFLLHFVKESKQDESGMPNNRFLAERTGGTYSTLKVQPAELEDSGVYFCASSQVSQETQYFGPGTRLLVL.

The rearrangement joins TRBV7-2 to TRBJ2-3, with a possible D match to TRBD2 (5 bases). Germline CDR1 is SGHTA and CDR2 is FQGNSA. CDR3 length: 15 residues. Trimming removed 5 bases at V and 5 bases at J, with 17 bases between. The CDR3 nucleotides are TGTGCCAGCAGCGCCGCCGATCTAGCAGTAGATACGCAGTATTTT. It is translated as CASSAADLAVDTQYF.

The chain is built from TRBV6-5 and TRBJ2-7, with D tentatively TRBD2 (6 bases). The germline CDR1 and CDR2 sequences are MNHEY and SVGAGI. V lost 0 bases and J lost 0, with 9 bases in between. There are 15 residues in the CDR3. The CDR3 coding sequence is TGTGCCAGCAGTTACTCTGGGGGGAGCTCCTACGAGCAGTACTTC. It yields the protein CASSYSGGSSYEQYF.

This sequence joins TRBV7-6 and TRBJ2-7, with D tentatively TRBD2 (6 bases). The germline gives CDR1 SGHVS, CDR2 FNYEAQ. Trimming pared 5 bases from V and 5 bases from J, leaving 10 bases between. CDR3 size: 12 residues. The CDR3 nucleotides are TGTGCCAGCAGCCCGGGGGAGAACGAGCAGTACTTC. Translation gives CASSPGENEQYF.

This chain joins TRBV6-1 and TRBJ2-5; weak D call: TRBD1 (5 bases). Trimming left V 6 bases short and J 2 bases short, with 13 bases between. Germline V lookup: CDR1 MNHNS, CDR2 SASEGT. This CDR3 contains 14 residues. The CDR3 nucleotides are TGTGCCAGCAGCCCTGGGGCTTCGCAAGAGACCCAGTACTTC. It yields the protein CASSPGASQETQYF.

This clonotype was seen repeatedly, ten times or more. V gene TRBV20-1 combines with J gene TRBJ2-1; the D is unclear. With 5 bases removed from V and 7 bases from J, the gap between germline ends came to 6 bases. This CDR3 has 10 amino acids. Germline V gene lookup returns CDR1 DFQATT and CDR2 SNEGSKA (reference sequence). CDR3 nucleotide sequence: TGCAGTGCTTTCGCTAATGAGCAGTTCTTC. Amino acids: CSAFANEQFF.

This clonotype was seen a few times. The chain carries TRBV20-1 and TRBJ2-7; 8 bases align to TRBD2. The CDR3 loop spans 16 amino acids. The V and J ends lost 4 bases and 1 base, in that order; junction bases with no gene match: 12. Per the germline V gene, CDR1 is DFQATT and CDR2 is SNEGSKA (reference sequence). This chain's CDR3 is CSATSFSSGSSYEQYF. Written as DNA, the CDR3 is TGCAGTGCTACCTCCTTCTCTAGCGGGTCGTCCTACGAGCAGTACTTC.

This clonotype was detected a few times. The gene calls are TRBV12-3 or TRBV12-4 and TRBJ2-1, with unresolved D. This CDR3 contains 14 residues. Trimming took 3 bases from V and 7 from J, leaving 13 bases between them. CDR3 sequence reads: CASSFLSGPNEQFF. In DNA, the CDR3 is TGTGCCAGCAGTTTTTTGTCAGGACCTAATGAGCAGTTCTTC.

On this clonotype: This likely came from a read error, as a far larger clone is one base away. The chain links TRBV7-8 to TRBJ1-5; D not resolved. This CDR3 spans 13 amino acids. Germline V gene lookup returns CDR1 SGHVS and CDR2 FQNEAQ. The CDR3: CASSLGSNHPQHF. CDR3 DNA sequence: TGTGCCAGCAGCTTAGGGAGCAATCACCCCCAGCATTTT. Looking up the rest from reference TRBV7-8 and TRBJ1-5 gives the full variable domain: GAGVSQSPRYKVAKRGQDVALRCDPISGHVSLFWYQQALGQGPEFLTYFQNEAQLDKSGLPSDRFFAERPEGSVSTLKIQRTQQEDSAVYLCASSLGSNHPQHFGDGTRLSIL.

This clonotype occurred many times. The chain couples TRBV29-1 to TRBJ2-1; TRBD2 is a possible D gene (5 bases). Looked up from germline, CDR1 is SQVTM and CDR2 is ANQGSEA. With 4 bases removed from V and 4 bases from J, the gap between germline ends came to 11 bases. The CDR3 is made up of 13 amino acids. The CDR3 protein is CSVGEGAYNEQFF. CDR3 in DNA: TGCAGCGTTGGAGAGGGCGCTTACAATGAGCAGTTCTTC.

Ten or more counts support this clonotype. The CDR3 here is CSVERDRGRVSTDTQYF. Written as DNA, the CDR3 is TGCAGCGTTGAGCGAGACAGGGGGCGTGTGAGCACAGATACGCAGTATTTT. The J gene is TRBJ2-3, the V gene TRBV29-1; 10 bases map to TRBD1. Germline V lookup: CDR1 SQVTM, CDR2 ANQGSEA. CDR3 length equals 17 residues. V was pared by 3 bases and J by 0 bases, with 9 bases of the junction left unmatched.

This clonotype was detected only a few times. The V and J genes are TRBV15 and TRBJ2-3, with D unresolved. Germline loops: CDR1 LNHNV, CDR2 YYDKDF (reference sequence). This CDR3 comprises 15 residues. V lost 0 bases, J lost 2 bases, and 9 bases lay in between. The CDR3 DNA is TGTGCCACCAGCAGAGATCCCAAGACCACAGATACGCAGTATTTT. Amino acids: CATSRDPKTTDTQYF.

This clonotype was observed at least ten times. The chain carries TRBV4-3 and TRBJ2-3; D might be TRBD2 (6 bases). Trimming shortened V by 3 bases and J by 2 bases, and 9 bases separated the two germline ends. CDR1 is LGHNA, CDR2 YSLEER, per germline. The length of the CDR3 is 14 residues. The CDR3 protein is CASSQRGVTDTQYF. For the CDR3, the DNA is TGCGCCAGCAGCCAGCGCGGGGTCACAGATACGCAGTATTTT.

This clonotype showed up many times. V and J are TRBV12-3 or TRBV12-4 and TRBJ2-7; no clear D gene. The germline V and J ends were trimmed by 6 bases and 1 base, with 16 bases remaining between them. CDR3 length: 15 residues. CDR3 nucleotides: TGTGCCAGCAGCAATAGTCCATTGGTTTCCTACGAGCAGTACTTC. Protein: CASSNSPLVSYEQYF.

DNA for the CDR3: TGCGCCAGCAGCTTTGCTACCGGGACAGGGGATTCCGGGGAGCTGTTTTTT. This translates into CASSFATGTGDSGELFF. J is TRBJ2-2 and V is TRBV5-1, with TRBD1 matching 10 bases. V dropped 2 bases and J dropped 6; count of bases not matched to a gene: 10. The CDR3 contains 17 residues. CDR1 and CDR2 (germline): SGHRS, YFSETQ. Filled out from reference TRBV5-1 and TRBJ2-2, the complete variable domain reads KAGVTQTPRYLIKTRGQQVTLSCSPISGHRSVSWYQQTPGQGLQFLFEYFSETQRNKGNFPGRFSGRQFSNSRSEMNVSTLELGDSALYLCASSFATGTGDSGELFFGEGSRLTVL.

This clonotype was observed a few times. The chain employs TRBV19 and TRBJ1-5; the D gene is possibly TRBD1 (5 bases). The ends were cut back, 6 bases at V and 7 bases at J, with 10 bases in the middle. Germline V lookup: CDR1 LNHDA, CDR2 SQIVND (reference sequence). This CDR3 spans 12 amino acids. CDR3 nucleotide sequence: TGTGCCAGTAGGAGGGGCGGACAGCCCCAGCATTTT. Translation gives CASRRGGQPQHF.

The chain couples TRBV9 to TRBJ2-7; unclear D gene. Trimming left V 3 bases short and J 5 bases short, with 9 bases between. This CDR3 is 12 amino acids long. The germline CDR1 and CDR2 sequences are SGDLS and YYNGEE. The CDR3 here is CASSGFADEQYF. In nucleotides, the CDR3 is TGTGCCAGCAGCGGCTTCGCGGACGAGCAGTACTTC.

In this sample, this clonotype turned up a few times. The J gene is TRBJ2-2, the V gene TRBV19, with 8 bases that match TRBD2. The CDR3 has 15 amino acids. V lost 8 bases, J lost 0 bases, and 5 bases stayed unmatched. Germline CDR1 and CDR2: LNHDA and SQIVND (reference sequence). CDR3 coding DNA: TGTGCCAGTCATTCGGGACTAGCGAACACCGGGGAGCTGTTTTTT. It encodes CASHSGLANTGELFF. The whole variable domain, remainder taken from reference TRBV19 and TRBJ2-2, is DGGITQSPKYLFRKEGQNVTLSCEQNLNHDAMYWYRQDPGQGLRLIYYSQIVNDFQKGDIAEGYSVSREKKESFPLTVTSAQKNPTAFYLCASHSGLANTGELFFGEGSRLTVL.

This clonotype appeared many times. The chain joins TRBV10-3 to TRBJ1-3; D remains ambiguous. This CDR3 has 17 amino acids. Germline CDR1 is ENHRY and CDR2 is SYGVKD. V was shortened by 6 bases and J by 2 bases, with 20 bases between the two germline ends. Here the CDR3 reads CAISGQSTLKTGNTIYF. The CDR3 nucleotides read TGTGCCATCAGCGGTCAGAGCACTCTTAAAACTGGAAACACCATATATTTT.

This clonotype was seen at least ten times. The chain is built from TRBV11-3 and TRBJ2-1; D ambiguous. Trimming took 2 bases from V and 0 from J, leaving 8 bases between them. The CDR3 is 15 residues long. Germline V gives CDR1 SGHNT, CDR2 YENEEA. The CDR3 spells CASSLSRSSYNEQFF. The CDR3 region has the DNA TGTGCCAGCAGCTTATCGAGGAGCTCCTACAATGAGCAGTTCTTC.

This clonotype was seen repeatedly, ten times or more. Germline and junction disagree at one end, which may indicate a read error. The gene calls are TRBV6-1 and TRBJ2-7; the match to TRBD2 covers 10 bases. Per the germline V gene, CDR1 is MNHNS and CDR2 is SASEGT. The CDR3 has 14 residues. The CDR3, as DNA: TGTGCCAGCAGCGAAGCGGGAGGGCCCTACGAGCAGTACTTC. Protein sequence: CASSEAGGPYEQYF.

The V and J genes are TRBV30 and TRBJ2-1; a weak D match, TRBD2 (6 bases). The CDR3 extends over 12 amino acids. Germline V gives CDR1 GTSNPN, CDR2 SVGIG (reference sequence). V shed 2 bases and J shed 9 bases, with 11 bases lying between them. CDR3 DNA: TGTGCCTGGAGTCGACCCGGGGGTGAGCAGTTCTTC. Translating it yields CAWSRPGGEQFF. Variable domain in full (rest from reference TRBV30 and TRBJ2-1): SQTIHQWPATLVQPVGSPLSLECTVEGTSNPNLYWYRQAAGRGLQLLFYSVGIGQISSEVPQNLSASRPQDRQFILSSKKLLLSDSGFYLCAWSRPGGEQFFGPGTRLTVL.

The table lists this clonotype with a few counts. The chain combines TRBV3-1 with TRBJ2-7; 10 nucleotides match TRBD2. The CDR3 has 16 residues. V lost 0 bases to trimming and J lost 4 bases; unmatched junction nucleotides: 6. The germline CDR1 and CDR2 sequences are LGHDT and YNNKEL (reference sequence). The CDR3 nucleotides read TGTGCCAGCAGCCAAGAATCACTAGCGGGATCTTACGAGCAGTACTTC. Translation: CASSQESLAGSYEQYF.

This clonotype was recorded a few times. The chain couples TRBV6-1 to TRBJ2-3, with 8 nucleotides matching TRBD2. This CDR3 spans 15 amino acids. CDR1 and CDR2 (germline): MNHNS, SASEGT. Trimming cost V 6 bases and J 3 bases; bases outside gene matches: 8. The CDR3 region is CASRRGDPKTDTQYF. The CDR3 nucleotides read TGTGCCAGCAGGCGGGGGGACCCTAAAACAGATACGCAGTATTTT.

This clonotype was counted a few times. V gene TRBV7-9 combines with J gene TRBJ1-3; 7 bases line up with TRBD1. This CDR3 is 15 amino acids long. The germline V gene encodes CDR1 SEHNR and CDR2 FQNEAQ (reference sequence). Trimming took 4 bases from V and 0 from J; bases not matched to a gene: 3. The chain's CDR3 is CASSSQGVSGNTIYF. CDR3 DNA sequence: TGTGCCAGCAGCTCGCAGGGGGTCTCTGGAAACACCATATATTTT.